What follows are 6 T cell receptor beta chains derived from one specimen sequenced in a study of blood T cell repertoires in COVID-19. The method was immunoSEQ multiplex PCR; TCRdb's version includes in-frame clones alone and lacks a portion of them. The data hold around 70,000 clones, with approximately 85% observed a single time. Specimen: peripheral blood. The receptor source for this set is a human donor in a cohort sampled during active COVID-19.

V is TRBV11-2 and J is TRBJ2-1; possible D gene TRBD1, 6 bases. V shed 6 bases and J shed 5 bases, with 17 bases lying between them. Germline assignment: CDR1 SGHAT and CDR2 FQNNGV. The CDR3 covers 15 residues. The CDR3 here is CASSSSGAAHNEQFF. The CDR3 coding sequence is TGTGCCAGCAGTTCATCAGGGGCGGCACACAATGAGCAGTTCTTC.

V is TRBV7-8 and J is TRBJ2-5, with D hard to call. CDR3 length equals 16 residues. With 6 bases removed from V and 3 bases from J, the gap between germline ends came to 20 bases. Per the germline V gene, CDR1 is SGHVS and CDR2 is FQNEAQ. This CDR3 is CASSHPRVGRKETQYF. In DNA, the CDR3 is TGTGCCAGCAGTCACCCTCGGGTAGGCCGTAAAGAGACCCAGTACTTC. Using reference TRBV7-8 and TRBJ2-5 for the parts outside the CDR3, the full variable domain is GAGVSQSPRYKVAKRGQDVALRCDPISGHVSLFWYQQALGQGPEFLTYFQNEAQLDKSGLPSDRFFAERPEGSVSTLKIQRTQQEDSAVYLCASSHPRVGRKETQYFGPGTRLLVL.

This rearrangement joins TRBV2 to TRBJ2-2, with 9 bases aligning to TRBD1. The germline gives CDR1 SNHLY, CDR2 FYNNEI. The CDR3 loop spans 16 amino acids. The trim removed 4 bases at V and 0 bases at J, leaving 3 bases unmatched. The CDR3 DNA follows: TGTGCCAGCAGTGGGGACAGGGCGACGAACACCGGGGAGCTGTTTTTT. It encodes CASSGDRATNTGELFF. The variable domain in full, completed from reference TRBV2 and TRBJ2-2, reads EPEVTQTPSHQVTQMGQEVILRCVPISNHLYFYWYRQILGQKVEFLVSFYNNEISEKSEIFDDQFSVERPDGSNFTLKIRSTKLEDSAMYFCASSGDRATNTGELFFGEGSRLTVL.

The gene calls are TRBV5-1 and TRBJ1-1, with 7 bases fitting TRBD1. Germline V gene sequence: CDR1 SGHRS, CDR2 YFSETQ. V lost 0 bases and J lost 0; bases outside the gene matches: 5. The CDR3 sequence is 16 residues long. This CDR3 reads CASSLVPDRMNTEAFF. The CDR3 DNA reads TGCGCCAGCAGCTTGGTCCCGGACAGGATGAACACTGAAGCTTTCTTT.

The chain couples TRBV24-1 to TRBJ2-1; 8 bases are a match to TRBD1. This CDR3 spans 15 amino acids. V lost 5 bases and J lost 2; bases outside the gene matches: 4. Per the germline V gene, CDR1 is KGHDR and CDR2 is SFDVKD. The CDR3 DNA reads as TGTGCCACCAGTGCAGGGGGCTTCGCCTACAATGAGCAGTTCTTC. Translation gives CATSAGGFAYNEQFF.

V gene TRBV5-1 combines with J gene TRBJ1-6; D unclear. The CDR3 sequence is 15 residues long. Germline V gives CDR1 SGHRS, CDR2 YFSETQ. Trimming cost V 1 base and J 5 bases, with 10 bases left between them. The CDR3 nucleotides are TGCGCCAGCAGCTTGCTCCAGGAGGATAATTCACCCCTCCACTTT. This codes for CASSLLQEDNSPLHF.